This T cell receptor beta chain was sequenced for a study of T cell responses to AZD1222 COVID-19 vaccine (dated by TCRdb to the early 2020s). The study in broad terms: AZD1222 recipients with second doses at about 4 weeks or about 12 weeks were pooled, because spike-specific TCR depth and breadth did not differ between schedules. TCR sequencing covered some 250 trial participants: 200 to 220 given two doses of AZD1222 and about 26 given two doses of MenACWY control vaccine. Trial participants were enrolled into age subgroups of 18-55, 56-69 and 70-plus years, which contained roughly 140, 27 and 60 TCR-sequenced participants, respectively. Results and caveats for the whole study, not just this receptor: Conclusions about previously exposed vaccinees are limited, since just six AZD1222 recipients were seropositive for SARS-CoV-2 at baseline. Epitopes outside the regions mutated in the B.1.351 and B.1.1.7 variants were reportedly recognized by nearly half of the unique spike-specific TCRs. Because no day 14 peak-response samples were available, repertoires were characterized only after the peak T cell response. Participants were mostly white British and included more females than males, and it was suggested by the authors that clonal diversity may have been underestimated. After two AZD1222 doses, spike-specific TCR breadth and depth were significantly higher than at day 0 and than in MenACWY recipients. The whole spike protein was spanned by vaccine-associated CD4 TCRs, and dominant responses were seen in regions 160-218 and 743-854. The 56-69-year group was small, and its depth increase did not reach significance, likely because of low power.

For this clone: Its antigen remains undetermined. Nothing much larger sits one base from this clone, and base qualities are not available.

The meaning of the sample's time point label: baseline before first vaccination. The vaccinee samples were drawn from two UK trials, COV001 and COV002, one of which was a single-blind randomized controlled phase 2/3 trial testing AZD1222 (ChAdOx1 nCoV-19) in healthy adults. Trial participant PBMC samples were collected at day 0 and day 28 after the second dose for TCRbeta chain sequencing. V is reduced by 3 bases and J by 5 bases, leaving a spacing of 13 bases between them. CDR1 SGHDN and CDR2 FVKESK were looked up in the germline V gene. Reading from cysteine to phenylalanine, the CDR3 counts 14 amino acids. This entry keeps only the CDR3 DNA: 42 bases, framed from base 1. The CDR3 regions of human TCRbeta chains were analyzed by immunosequencing. Concerning the study's data processing: Repertoire TCRs were matched against a reference library of SARS-CoV-2-specific TCRs generated with the MIRA antigen-specificity platform. Breadth was defined as the fraction of unique TCRs that were SARS-CoV-2-associated. Depth was defined as the fraction of total T cells that were SARS-CoV-2-associated. Using the MIRA data, each spike-specific TCR was assigned both to the spike region to which the TCR was reactive and to a CD4 or CD8 class. Log10-transformed breadth and depth values were compared by one-way ANOVA with Sidak's multiple comparisons tests. TCRdb holds this immuneACCESS table with in-frame rearrangements only. Some clones are missing; in checked studies, unresolved V genes explain under half, and the rest has no known cause. Clone size and V and J calls were adopted from that table, with D and trimming inferred from the DNA. The sample table records approximately 100,000 clones; 80% to 90% of these occur just once. The ten largest make up approximately 9% of the sample.

Rearrangement joined TRBV14 to TRBJ1-1; no D gene can be assigned with confidence. The TCR originated in an adult in good health. This sample comprised peripheral blood, obtained on day 0 of AZD1222 vaccination. The nucleotides are TGTGCCAGCAGCCAGTTCCGGGTAGGGACTGAAGCTTTCTTT. Translated, it reads CASSQFRVGTEAFF.